The 30 T cell receptor beta chains given below trace back to one sample, sequenced in a study of blood T cell repertoires in COVID-19. The data were produced by immunoSEQ multiplex PCR, yet TCRdb's version contains in-frame clones alone and is incomplete. The sample shows about 54,000 clones, about 90% of them seen only once. Sequencing was done on a sample of peripheral blood. The receptor source for this set is a human donor in a cohort sampled during active COVID-19.

V and J are TRBV4-3 and TRBJ2-1; 9 nucleotides agree with TRBD1. The CDR3 is made up of 17 amino acids. Per the germline V gene, CDR1 is LGHNA and CDR2 is YSLEER. After removal of 1 base from V and 8 bases from J, the junction contained 12 bases not matched to a gene. CDR3 DNA: TGCGCCAGCAGCCAAGCCCTACCGGGACAGGGTGGCGATGAGCAGTTCTTC. This sequence encodes CASSQALPGQGGDEQFF.

This chain joins TRBV16 and TRBJ2-1; 11 bases align to TRBD2. Losses at the gene ends were 5 bases for V and 14 bases for J; bases not matched to a gene: 11. The germline V gene encodes CDR1 KGHSY and CDR2 FQNENV. The CDR3 has 14 amino acids. CDR3 residues: CASSGGSSGRSEFF. The CDR3, as DNA: TGTGCCAGCAGCGGAGGGTCTAGCGGGAGGAGCGAGTTCTTC.

The V gene is TRBV7-9, the J gene TRBJ2-5; D remains ambiguous. Germline V gene lookup returns CDR1 SEHNR and CDR2 FQNEAQ (reference sequence). The CDR3 is made up of 15 amino acids. V dropped 2 bases and J dropped 2 bases, with 12 bases sitting between them. CDR3 residues: CASSLWAQMQETQYF. The CDR3 DNA is TGTGCCAGCAGCTTATGGGCCCAAATGCAAGAGACCCAGTACTTC.

The gene calls are TRBV19 and TRBJ2-2, with unresolved D. Germline V gene sequence: CDR1 LNHDA, CDR2 SQIVND (reference sequence). V lost 4 bases to trimming and J lost 5 bases, with 8 bases between them. The CDR3 sequence is 13 residues long. CDR3 sequence: CASSRLRTGELFF. CDR3 in DNA: TGTGCCAGTAGTAGGTTGAGAACCGGGGAGCTGTTTTTT.

The chain couples TRBV18 to TRBJ2-1; D uncertain. Trimming removed 1 base at V and 9 bases at J, with 7 bases between. CDR1 and CDR2 from the germline V gene are KGHSH and LQKENI. This CDR3 has 12 amino acids. CDR3 DNA sequence: TGTGCCAGCTCACCACGGAGCGTTGAGCAGTTCTTC. Translated, it gives CASSPRSVEQFF.

The chain combines TRBV7-3 with TRBJ2-4; 8 nucleotides match TRBD1. This CDR3 has 16 residues. Germline CDR1 is SGHTA and CDR2 is FQGTGA. V gave up 5 bases and J gave up 3 bases; unmatched junction bases: 9. CDR3 protein: CASSPRTGTGKNIQYF. Written as DNA, the CDR3 is TGTGCCAGCAGCCCAAGGACAGGGACAGGCAAAAACATTCAGTACTTC. The entire variable domain, with the rest obtained from reference TRBV7-3 and TRBJ2-4, is as follows: GAGVSQTPSNKVTEKGKYVELRCDPISGHTALYWYRQSLGQGPEFLIYFQGTGAADDSGLPNDRFFAVRPEGSVSTLKIQRTERGDSAVYLCASSPRTGTGKNIQYFGAGTRLSVL.

This chain connects TRBV7-3 to TRBJ2-7; maybe TRBD2 (6 bases). CDR3 length: 15 residues. V dropped 6 bases and J dropped 2 bases, with 17 bases sitting between them. Germline assignment: CDR1 SGHTA and CDR2 FQGTGA. The CDR3 nucleotides are TGTGCCAGCAGAGTTTCGGGGGACTTGACCTACGAGCAGTACTTC. Translating it yields CASRVSGDLTYEQYF.

The chain links TRBV6-4 to TRBJ2-7, with 7 bases lining up with TRBD1. The V gene's germline CDR1 is MRHNA and CDR2 SNTAGT. The CDR3 length is 16 residues. V shed 3 bases and J 4 bases; nucleotides not matched to a gene: 12. CDR3 residues: CASSETETGILYEQYF. CDR3 sequence (DNA): TGTGCCAGCAGTGAAACTGAGACAGGGATTCTGTACGAGCAGTACTTC.

The chain is built from TRBV29-1 and TRBJ2-1; 8 nucleotides line up with TRBD1. Unmatched junction bases numbered 10, after V lost 4 bases and J lost 8 bases. The length of the CDR3 is 14 residues. Germline V gene lookup returns CDR1 SQVTM and CDR2 ANQGSEA. The CDR3 reads CSVGGQGAGDEQFF. The CDR3 DNA reads TGCAGCGTTGGAGGCCAGGGGGCTGGGGATGAGCAGTTCTTC.

The chain employs TRBV6-5 and TRBJ1-2; 9 bases match TRBD1. The V and J ends lost 5 bases and 3 bases, in that order; junction bases with no gene match: 7. Germline V gives CDR1 MNHEY, CDR2 SVGAGI. The CDR3 is 15 amino acids. The CDR3 nucleotides are TGTGCCAGCAGTCGGGCCGGGACAGGGCACTATGGCTACACCTTC. It yields the protein CASSRAGTGHYGYTF.

The chain links TRBV11-3 to TRBJ1-3; no firm D call. V lost 2 bases and J lost 2, with 7 bases in between. The CDR3 has 14 amino acids. CDR1 and CDR2 (germline): SGHNT, YENEEA. CDR3: CASSLSGTGNTIYF. Written as DNA, the CDR3 is TGTGCCAGCAGCTTATCGGGAACTGGAAACACCATATATTTT.

The gene calls are TRBV7-2 and TRBJ1-2; TRBD1 is a possible D gene (6 bases). The CDR3 has 15 amino acids. V was trimmed by 5 bases and J by 1 base, leaving 14 bases between them. Germline V gene sequence: CDR1 SGHTA, CDR2 FQGNSA. CDR3 coding DNA: TGTGCCAGCAGCCCTTCGACAGGTGTTAACTATGGCTACACCTTC. It encodes CASSPSTGVNYGYTF.

The chain employs TRBV6-6 and TRBJ1-6; D is ambiguous. Germline-derived CDR1 and CDR2 are MNHNY and SVGAGI (reference sequence). The CDR3 has 15 residues. V was clipped by 0 bases and J by 10 bases, with 13 bases between them. CDR3 sequence: CASSYSEPGRSPLHF. The CDR3 DNA follows: TGTGCCAGCAGTTACTCCGAGCCCGGTCGATCACCCCTCCACTTT.

The CDR3 sequence is CASGPPSGVDTQYF. DNA of the CDR3: TGTGCTAGTGGTCCACCCTCAGGGGTAGATACGCAGTATTTT. This chain links TRBV12-5 with TRBJ2-3; a weak D match, TRBD1 (6 bases). V was cut by 5 bases and J by 5 bases, with 14 bases left in between. This CDR3 has 14 amino acids. CDR1 and CDR2 (germline): LGHNT, FRNRAP.

V is TRBV11-3 and J is TRBJ2-1, with D unresolved. This CDR3 is built from 14 residues. CDR1 is SGHNT and CDR2 is YENEEA in the germline V gene. V was pared by 0 bases and J by 5 bases, with 8 bases between. CDR3 residues: CASSLDQINNEQFF. Here the CDR3 DNA reads TGTGCCAGCAGCTTAGATCAAATCAACAATGAGCAGTTCTTC.

The chain recombines TRBV5-4 with TRBJ2-1; 7 nucleotides line up with TRBD1. The V gene's germline CDR1 is SGHNT and CDR2 YYREEE (reference sequence). Trimming at V came to 0 bases and at J to 0 bases, leaving 0 bases not matched to a gene. The CDR3 is made up of 15 amino acids. The CDR3 reads CASSLDRGSYNEQFF. The CDR3, as DNA: TGTGCCAGCAGCTTGGACAGGGGCTCCTACAATGAGCAGTTCTTC.

The chain has TRBV18 and TRBJ2-2; a weak D match, TRBD1 (5 bases). Germline CDR1 is KGHSH and CDR2 is LQKENI. This CDR3 spans 14 amino acids. V was cut by 6 bases and J by 3 bases, with 11 bases left in between. Here the CDR3 reads CASSRTPDTGELFF. The DNA of the CDR3 is TGTGCCAGCTCCCGGACACCCGACACCGGGGAGCTGTTTTTT.

This chain connects TRBV6-5 to TRBJ1-1, with 9 bases fitting TRBD1. Trimming took 3 bases from V and 4 from J; bases not matched to a gene: 6. Germline loops: CDR1 MNHEY, CDR2 SVGAGI. The CDR3 runs 15 residues. CDR3 nucleotides: TGTGCCAGCAGTTATAAAAGACAGGGGGGCACTGAAGCTTTCTTT. Its translation: CASSYKRQGGTEAFF.

This clone was counted between two and nine times. The rearrangement joins TRBV6-2 or TRBV6-3 to TRBJ2-7; the match to TRBD2 covers 7 bases. CDR3 size: 12 residues. CDR1 is MNHEY and CDR2 is SVGEGT in the germline V gene. V lost 2 bases and J lost 11; bases outside the gene matches: 6. CDR3 amino acids: CASSYAGATKYF. The CDR3 region has the DNA TGTGCCAGCAGTTACGCGGGAGCAACAAAGTACTTC.

The chain links TRBV9 to TRBJ2-1; perhaps TRBD2 as D (5 bases). The CDR3 has 13 amino acids. Germline CDR1 SGDLS, CDR2 YYNGEE. V shed 0 bases and J shed 10 bases, with 11 bases lying between them. CDR3 in amino acids: CASSVVLAGEQFF. The CDR3 DNA sequence: TGTGCCAGCAGCGTAGTTCTAGCTGGAGAGCAGTTCTTC.

The chain employs TRBV10-3 and TRBJ2-7; 8 bases agree with TRBD1. The CDR3 runs to 14 residues. Looked up from germline, CDR1 is ENHRY and CDR2 is SYGVKD. J was trimmed by 2 bases and V by 3 bases; bases with no gene match: 3. The CDR3 region is CAISENRGAYEQYF. Here the CDR3 DNA reads TGTGCCATCAGTGAAAACAGGGGGGCCTACGAGCAGTACTTC.

On this clone: The sample carries other DNA sequences with the same CDR3. This chain's CDR3 is CASSQDTGTGNEQYF. CDR3 coding DNA: TGTGCCAGCAGCCAAGATACCGGGACAGGGAACGAGCAGTACTTC. The chain links TRBV4-2 to TRBJ2-7; 9 nucleotides align to TRBD1. There are 15 residues in the CDR3. Per germline, CDR1 LGHNA and CDR2 YNFKEQ. With 0 bases clipped from V and 5 bases from J, the junction kept 5 bases outside the gene matches.

The genes are TRBV5-6 and TRBJ2-2, with TRBD1 identical over 12 bases. CDR3 size: 17 residues. V gave up 4 bases and J gave up 2 bases; unmatched junction bases: 6. CDR1 is SGHDT and CDR2 is YYEEEE in the germline V gene. The CDR3 coding sequence is TGTGCCAGCAGCCCGGATGGGACAGGGGGCAACACCGGGGAGCTGTTTTTT. Amino acids: CASSPDGTGGNTGELFF.

The rearrangement joins TRBV5-4 to TRBJ2-7; perhaps TRBD2 as D (6 bases). V gave up 3 bases and J gave up 4 bases, with 8 bases separating them. Germline V gives CDR1 SGHNT, CDR2 YYREEE (reference sequence). This CDR3 is built from 12 residues. The CDR3 DNA reads as TGTGCCAGCAGCTCGGGAGCTTACGAGCAGTACTTC. Its translation: CASSSGAYEQYF.

The chain has TRBV7-2 and TRBJ2-5; 15 nucleotides agree with TRBD2. The germline gives CDR1 SGHTA, CDR2 FQGNSA. This CDR3 has 18 amino acids. After removal of 5 bases from V and 4 bases from J, the junction contained 11 bases not matched to a gene. The CDR3 region has the DNA TGTGCCAGCAGCCCCCGCAGGACTAGCGGGAGGGGCGGAGAGACCCAGTACTTC. Translated, it gives CASSPRRTSGRGGETQYF.

This clone has only one observation. V usage is TRBV4-1 and J usage is TRBJ2-1; perhaps TRBD1 as D (6 bases). The V end lost 3 bases, the J end lost 8 bases, and 11 bases lay between the germline ends. Germline CDR1 and CDR2: MGHRA and YSYEKL. The CDR3 contains 13 residues. The CDR3 coding sequence is TGCGCCAGCAGCCAGGGGGCCTGGGATGAGCAGTTCTTC. Translated, it gives CASSQGAWDEQFF.

This clone appeared a single time. The chain links TRBV13 to TRBJ2-6; D possibly corresponds to TRBD1 (6 bases). The V gene's germline CDR1 is PRHDT and CDR2 FYEKMQ (reference sequence). The CDR3 length is 17 residues. Trimming left V 7 bases short and J 0 bases short, with 16 bases between. DNA of the CDR3: TGTGCCAGCACTCTGAGTACAGGGAACTCTGGGGCCAACGTCCTGACTTTC. Its protein is CASTLSTGNSGANVLTF.

This clone has a handful of counts. This chain links TRBV7-6 with TRBJ1-1; maybe TRBD1 (5 bases). Germline V CDR1 and CDR2: SGHVS, FNYEAQ. The CDR3 length is 14 residues. Trimming stripped 1 base from V and 4 bases from J, with 10 bases between. This CDR3 is CASSLDGTFTEAFF. The CDR3 nucleotides are TGTGCCAGCAGCTTAGATGGGACTTTCACTGAAGCTTTCTTT.

V is TRBV5-6 and J is TRBJ2-7; D possibly corresponds to TRBD2 (6 bases). Germline loops: CDR1 SGHDT, CDR2 YYEEEE. This CDR3 comprises 15 residues. Trimming took 6 bases from V and 1 from J, leaving 17 bases between them. This chain's CDR3 is CASIRSGRRSYEQYF. The CDR3, as DNA: TGTGCCAGCATTAGGAGCGGGCGGAGGTCCTACGAGCAGTACTTC.

The V gene is TRBV7-2, the J gene TRBJ1-4; 8 bases fit TRBD1. V lost 1 base and J lost 8; bases outside the gene matches: 6. The CDR3 has 15 amino acids. The germline CDR1 and CDR2 sequences are SGHTA and FQGNSA. CDR3 sequence reads: CASSLDGPGGEKLFF. The DNA for the CDR3 is TGTGCCAGCAGCTTAGACGGGCCAGGGGGCGAAAAACTGTTTTTT.